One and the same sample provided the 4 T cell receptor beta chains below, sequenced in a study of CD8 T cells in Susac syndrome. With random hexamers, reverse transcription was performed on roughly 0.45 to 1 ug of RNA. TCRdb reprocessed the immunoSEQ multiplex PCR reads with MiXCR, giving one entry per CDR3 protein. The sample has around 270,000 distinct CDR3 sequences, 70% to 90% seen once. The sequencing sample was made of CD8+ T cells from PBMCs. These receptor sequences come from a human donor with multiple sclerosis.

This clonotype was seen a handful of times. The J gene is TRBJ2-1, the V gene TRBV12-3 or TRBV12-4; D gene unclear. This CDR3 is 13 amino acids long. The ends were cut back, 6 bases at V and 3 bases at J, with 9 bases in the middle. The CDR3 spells CASSPQDYNEQFF. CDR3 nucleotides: TGTGCCAGCAGCCCCCAAGACTACAATGAGCAGTTCTTC.

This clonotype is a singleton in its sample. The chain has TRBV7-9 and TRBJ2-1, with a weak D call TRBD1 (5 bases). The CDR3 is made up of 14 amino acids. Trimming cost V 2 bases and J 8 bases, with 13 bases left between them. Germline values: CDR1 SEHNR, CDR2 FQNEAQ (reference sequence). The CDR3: CASSLFTGQHEQFF. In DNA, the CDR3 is TGTGCCAGCAGCTTATTCACAGGTCAACATGAGCAGTTCTTC.

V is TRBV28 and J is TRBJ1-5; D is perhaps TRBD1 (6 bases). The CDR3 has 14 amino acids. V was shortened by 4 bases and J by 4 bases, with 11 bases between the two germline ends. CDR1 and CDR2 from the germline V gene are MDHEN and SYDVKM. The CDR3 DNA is TGTGCCAGCAGTTCCCCCGACAGGAATCAGCCCCAGCATTTT. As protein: CASSSPDRNQPQHF.

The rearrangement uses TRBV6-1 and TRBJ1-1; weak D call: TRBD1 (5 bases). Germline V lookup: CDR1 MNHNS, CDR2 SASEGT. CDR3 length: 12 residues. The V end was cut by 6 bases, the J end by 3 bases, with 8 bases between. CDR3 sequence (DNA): TGTGCCAGCAGAGGGGTGGACACTGAAGCTTTCTTT. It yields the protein CASRGVDTEAFF.